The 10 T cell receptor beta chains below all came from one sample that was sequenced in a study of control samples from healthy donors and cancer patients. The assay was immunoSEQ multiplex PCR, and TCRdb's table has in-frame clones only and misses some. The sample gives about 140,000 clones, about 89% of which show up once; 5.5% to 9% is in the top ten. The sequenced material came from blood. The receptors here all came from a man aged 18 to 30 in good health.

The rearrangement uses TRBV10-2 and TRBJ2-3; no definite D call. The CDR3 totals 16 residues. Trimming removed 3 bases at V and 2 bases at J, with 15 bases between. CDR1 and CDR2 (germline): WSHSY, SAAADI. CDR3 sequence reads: CASSDLGYNPTDTQYF. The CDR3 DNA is TGCGCCAGCAGTGACCTAGGGTACAACCCCACAGATACGCAGTATTTT.

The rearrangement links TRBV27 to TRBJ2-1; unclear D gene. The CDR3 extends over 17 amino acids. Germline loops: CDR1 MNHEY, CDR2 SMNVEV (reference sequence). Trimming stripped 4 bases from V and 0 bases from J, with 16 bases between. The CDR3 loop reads CASSSYRMPSSYNEQFF. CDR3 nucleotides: TGTGCCAGCAGTTCCTATCGGATGCCCAGCTCCTACAATGAGCAGTTCTTC.

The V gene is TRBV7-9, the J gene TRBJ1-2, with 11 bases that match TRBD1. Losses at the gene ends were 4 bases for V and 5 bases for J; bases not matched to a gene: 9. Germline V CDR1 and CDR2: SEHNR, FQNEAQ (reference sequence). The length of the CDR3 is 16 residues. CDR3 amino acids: CASSSTPDRGQYGYTF. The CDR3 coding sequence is TGTGCCAGCAGCTCGACTCCGGACAGGGGGCAGTATGGCTACACCTTC. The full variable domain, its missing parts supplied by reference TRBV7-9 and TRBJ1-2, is DTGVSQNPRHKITKRGQNVTFRCDPISEHNRLYWYRQTLGQGPEFLTYFQNEAQLEKSRLLSDRFSAERPKGSFSTLEIQRTEQGDSAMYLCASSSTPDRGQYGYTFGSGTRLTVV.

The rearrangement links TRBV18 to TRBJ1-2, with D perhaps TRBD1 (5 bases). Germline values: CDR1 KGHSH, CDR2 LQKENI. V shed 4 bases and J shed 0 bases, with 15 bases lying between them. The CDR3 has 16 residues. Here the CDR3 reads CASSRGWDVANYGYTF. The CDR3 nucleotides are TGTGCCAGCTCACGTGGTTGGGACGTCGCTAACTATGGCTACACCTTC.

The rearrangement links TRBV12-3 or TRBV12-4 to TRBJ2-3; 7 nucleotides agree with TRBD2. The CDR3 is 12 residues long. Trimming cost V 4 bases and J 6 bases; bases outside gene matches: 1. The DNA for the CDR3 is TGTGCCAGCAGTTGGGAGGGTGATACGCAGTATTTT. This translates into CASSWEGDTQYF.

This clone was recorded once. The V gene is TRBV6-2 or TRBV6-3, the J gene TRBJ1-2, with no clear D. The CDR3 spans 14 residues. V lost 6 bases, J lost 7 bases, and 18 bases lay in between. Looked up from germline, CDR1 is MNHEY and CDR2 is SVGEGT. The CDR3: CASSGVRSDGGYTF. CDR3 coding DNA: TGTGCCAGCAGCGGCGTACGGAGCGATGGTGGCTACACCTTC.

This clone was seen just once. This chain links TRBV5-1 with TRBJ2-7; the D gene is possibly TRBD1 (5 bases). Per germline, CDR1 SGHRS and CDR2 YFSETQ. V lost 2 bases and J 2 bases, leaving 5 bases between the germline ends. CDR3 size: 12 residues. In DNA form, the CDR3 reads TGCGCCAGCAGCTTACAGGCCTACGAGCAGTACTTC. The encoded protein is CASSLQAYEQYF. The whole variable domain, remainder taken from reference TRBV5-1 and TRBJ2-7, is KAGVTQTPRYLIKTRGQQVTLSCSPISGHRSVSWYQQTPGQGLQFLFEYFSETQRNKGNFPGRFSGRQFSNSRSEMNVSTLELGDSALYLCASSLQAYEQYFGPGTRLTVT.

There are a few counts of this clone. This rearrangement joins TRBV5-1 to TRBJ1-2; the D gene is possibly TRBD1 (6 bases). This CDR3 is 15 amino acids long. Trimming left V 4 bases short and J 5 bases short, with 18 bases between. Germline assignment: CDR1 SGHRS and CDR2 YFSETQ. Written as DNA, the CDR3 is TGCGCCAGCAGCACCGGCTACGACAGGCTTTATGGCTACACCTTC. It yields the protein CASSTGYDRLYGYTF.

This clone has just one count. For the CDR3, the DNA is TGTGCCAGCAGTTTCTGGACAGGGGTAACTGAAGCTTTCTTT. The encoded protein is CASSFWTGVTEAFF. This chain joins TRBV6-2 or TRBV6-3 and TRBJ1-1; 9 bases map to TRBD1. CDR1 MNHEY and CDR2 SVGEGT come from the germline V gene. The CDR3 has 14 residues. V was clipped by 4 bases and J by 5 bases; unmatched bases: 5.

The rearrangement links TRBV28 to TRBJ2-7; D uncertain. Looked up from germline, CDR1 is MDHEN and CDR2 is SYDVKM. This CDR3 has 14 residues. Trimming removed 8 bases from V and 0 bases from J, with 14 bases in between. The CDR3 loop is CASSGYVTSYEQYF. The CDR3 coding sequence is TGTGCCAGCTCCGGGTATGTGACCTCCTACGAGCAGTACTTC.